Given below is one T cell receptor (beta chain) in context. This record belongs to a study of blood T cell repertoires in COVID-19. Study information: T cells, B-cell-depleted T cells, or PBMCs provided the cDNA or gDNA that served as material.

The table came from immunoSEQ multiplex PCR; TCRdb's copy has only in-frame clones and leaves some out. The data contain approximately 150,000 clones, approximately 88% of them seen just once; the ten biggest clones take up less than 2%. The J segment lost 0 bases and the V segment lost 5 bases, leaving 4 bases of the junction unmatched. CDR1 SGHNT and CDR2 YENEEA come from the germline V gene. The CDR3 is made up of 15 amino acids. The TCR comes from a woman in her forties or fifties with acute or convalescent COVID-19. The gene calls are TRBV11-3 and TRBJ2-3; TRBD2 agrees at 8 bases. The material sequenced was peripheral blood. CDR3 DNA: TGTGCCAGCAGCCCGGGGGGGTCTAGCACAGATACGCAGTATTTT. This translates into CASSPGGSSTDTQYF.